This T cell receptor beta chain was captured by sequencing in a study of breast tumors, draining lymph nodes, adjacent tissues. This CDR3 has 14 amino acids. From germline, CDR1 is SNHLY and CDR2 FYNNEI. Between the trimmed V and J ends, which lost 11 bases and 0 bases, there was a span of 14 bases. Samples came from axillary lymph nodes draining the breast cancer. Whole-study results and caveats: Compared with lymph nodes, tumors were less diverse; compared with nontumor tissue, more. Compared with basal-like, luminal-like tumors shared significantly more repertoire with nontumor tissue. That most tumor T cells come from lymph nodes remained unproven. Findings are consistent with lymph node origin and intratumoral expansion of most tumor T cells.

As to this clonotype: The antigen is unknown. This may arise from a read error, as a much more abundant clone is one base away.

MiXCR, run by TCRdb on the multiplex PCR reads, gives a single entry per CDR3 protein. The sample lists about 130,000 distinct CDR3 sequences, 20% to 25% occurring once. The V call is TRBV2, the J call TRBJ2-1, with D hard to call. The clonotype originates from a female donor with breast cancer. Some clones in this sample may be carry-over from other donors' samples. Sequenced: axillary lymph node tissue. CDR3 in amino acids: CAGGGADSYNEQFF. The CDR3 DNA sequence: TGTGCCGGCGGCGGCGCCGACTCCTACAATGAGCAGTTCTTC.